A selection of T cell receptor beta chains follows, all from one sample in a study of blood T cell repertoires in COVID-19. TCRdb's copy holds only in-frame clones and misses some; the assay was immunoSEQ multiplex PCR. This table has about 110,000 clones, just over 70% appearing once. What was sequenced was peripheral blood. The receptors here all came from a middle-aged woman with acute or convalescent COVID-19. Both conserved end residues are part of each CDR3. D genes are given only for firm matches. For some rows the clone size is stated as once, few or many, or as a class when expanded; others skip it.

TRBD1 | TRBJ1-4 | TRBV9 | NA | CASSPGQGVTNEKLFF | TGTGCCAGCAGCCCAGGACAGGGGGTAACTAATGAAAAACTGTTTTTT
NA | TRBJ1-5 | TRBV7-3 | NA | CASSLRGRILDSNQPQHF | TGTGCCAGCAGCTTAAGGGGGCGCATCCTAGATAGCAATCAGCCCCAGCATTTT
NA | TRBJ1-5 | TRBV21-1 | NA | CASSARQGFYSNQPQHF | TGTGCCAGCAGCGCACGACAGGGGTTTTATAGCAATCAGCCCCAGCATTTT
NA | TRBJ1-6 | TRBV5-6 | once | CASSLVHRDNSPLHF | TGTGCCAGCAGCTTGGTCCACAGAGATAATTCACCCCTCCACTTT
NA | TRBJ2-2 | TRBV11-2 | NA | CASSSQRATGELFF | TGTGCCAGCAGCTCCCAGCGGGCCACCGGGGAGCTGTTTTTT
NA | TRBJ2-3 | TRBV3-1/TRBV3-2 | NA | CASSQYQGRADTQYF | TGTGCCAGCAGCCAATACCAGGGGAGGGCAGATACGCAGTATTTT
NA | TRBJ2-1 | TRBV19 | NA | CASSNGGLRSYNEQFF | TGTGCCAGTAGTAATGGCGGACTCCGATCCTACAATGAGCAGTTCTTC
TRBD1 | TRBJ2-5 | TRBV7-9 | NA | CASSRGQAYQETQYF | TGTGCCAGCAGTCGAGGACAGGCCTACCAAGAGACCCAGTACTTC
NA | TRBJ2-7 | TRBV4-3 | NA | CASSPTTGTYEQYF | TGCGCCAGCAGCCCCACTACAGGGACCTACGAGCAGTACTTC
TRBD2 | TRBJ2-3 | TRBV6-5 | NA | CASSYSYPGGADTQYF | TGTGCCAGCAGTTACTCGTACCCGGGGGGAGCAGATACGCAGTATTTT
NA | TRBJ1-5 | TRBV6-7 | NA | CASSYEGDHQPQHF | TGTGCCAGCAGTTACGAGGGGGACCATCAGCCCCAGCATTTT
TRBD2 | TRBJ2-3 | TRBV18 | NA | CASSPPIAGSSTDTQYF | TGTGCCAGCTCACCGCCAATAGCGGGCTCTAGCACAGATACGCAGTATTTT
TRBD2 | TRBJ2-2 | TRBV19 | NA | CASSTSGATGELFF | TGTGCCAGTAGTACTAGCGGGGCCACCGGGGAGCTGTTTTTT
TRBD1 | TRBJ2-3 | TRBV13 | NA | CASSSRTGPPDTQYF | TGTGCCAGCAGCTCAAGGACAGGGCCCCCAGATACGCAGTATTTT
NA | TRBJ1-1 | TRBV7-3 | many | CASSLLGGITEAFF | TGTGCCAGCAGCTTACTGGGAGGGATCACTGAAGCTTTCTTT
NA | TRBJ1-5 | TRBV5-1 | few | CASSLTGGSNQPQHF | TGCGCCAGCAGCTTGACCGGCGGAAGCAATCAGCCCCAGCATTTT
NA | TRBJ2-2 | TRBV18 | NA | CASSPLKSPAGTGELFF | TGTGCCAGCTCACCTCTAAAGAGCCCAGCAGGTACCGGGGAGCTGTTTTTT
NA | TRBJ1-5 | TRBV12-3/TRBV12-4 | many | CASSLAGNQPQHF | TGTGCCAGCAGTTTGGCGGGCAATCAGCCCCAGCATTTT
TRBD1 | TRBJ2-5 | TRBV19 | NA | CASSKGAWETQYF | TGTGCCAGTAGTAAGGGGGCCTGGGAGACCCAGTACTTC
NA | TRBJ1-1 | TRBV19 | NA | CASSTTRTVNTEAFF | TGTGCCAGTAGTACTACCCGGACAGTGAACACTGAAGCTTTCTTT
TRBD2 | TRBJ2-3 | TRBV30 | once | CAWSMGGGGYTQYF | TGTGCCTGGAGTATGGGCGGGGGGGGTTATACGCAGTATTTT
NA | TRBJ1-3 | TRBV12-3/TRBV12-4 | NA | CASNTRGGRIYF | TGTGCCAGTAACACTAGGGGGGGGCGAATATATTTT
NA | TRBJ1-2 | TRBV5-3 | NA | CARSFRHREDSGYTF | TGTGCCAGAAGCTTCAGGCACAGGGAAGATTCGGGCTACACCTTC
NA | TRBJ2-7 | TRBV29-1 | NA | CSVGGYSYEQYF | TGCAGCGTCGGGGGATATTCCTACGAGCAGTACTTC